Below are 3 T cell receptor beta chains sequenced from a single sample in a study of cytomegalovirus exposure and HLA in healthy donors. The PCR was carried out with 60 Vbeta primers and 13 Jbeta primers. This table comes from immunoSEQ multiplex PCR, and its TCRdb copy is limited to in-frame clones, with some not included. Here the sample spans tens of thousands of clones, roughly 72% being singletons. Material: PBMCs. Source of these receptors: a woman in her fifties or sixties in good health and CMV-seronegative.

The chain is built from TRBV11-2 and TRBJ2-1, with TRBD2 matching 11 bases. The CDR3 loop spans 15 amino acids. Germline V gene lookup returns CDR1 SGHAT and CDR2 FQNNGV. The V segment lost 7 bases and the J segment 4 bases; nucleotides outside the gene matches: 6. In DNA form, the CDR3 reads TGTGCCAGCACCGCGACTAGCGGGGAATACAATGAGCAGTTCTTC. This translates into CASTATSGEYNEQFF.

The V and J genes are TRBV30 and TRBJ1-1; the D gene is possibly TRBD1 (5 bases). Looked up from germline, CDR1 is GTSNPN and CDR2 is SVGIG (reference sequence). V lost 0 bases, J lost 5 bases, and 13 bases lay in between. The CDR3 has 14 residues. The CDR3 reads CAWSVGSGLTEAFF. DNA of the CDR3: TGTGCCTGGAGTGTGGGGTCAGGGTTAACTGAAGCTTTCTTT.

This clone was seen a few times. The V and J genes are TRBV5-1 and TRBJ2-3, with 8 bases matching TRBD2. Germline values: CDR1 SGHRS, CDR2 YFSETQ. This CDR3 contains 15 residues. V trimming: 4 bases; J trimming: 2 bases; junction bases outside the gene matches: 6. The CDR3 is CASSVSGTNTDTQYF. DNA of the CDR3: TGCGCCAGCAGCGTTAGCGGGACCAACACAGATACGCAGTATTTT. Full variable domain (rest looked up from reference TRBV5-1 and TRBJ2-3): KAGVTQTPRYLIKTRGQQVTLSCSPISGHRSVSWYQQTPGQGLQFLFEYFSETQRNKGNFPGRFSGRQFSNSRSEMNVSTLELGDSALYLCASSVSGTNTDTQYFGPGTRLTVL.